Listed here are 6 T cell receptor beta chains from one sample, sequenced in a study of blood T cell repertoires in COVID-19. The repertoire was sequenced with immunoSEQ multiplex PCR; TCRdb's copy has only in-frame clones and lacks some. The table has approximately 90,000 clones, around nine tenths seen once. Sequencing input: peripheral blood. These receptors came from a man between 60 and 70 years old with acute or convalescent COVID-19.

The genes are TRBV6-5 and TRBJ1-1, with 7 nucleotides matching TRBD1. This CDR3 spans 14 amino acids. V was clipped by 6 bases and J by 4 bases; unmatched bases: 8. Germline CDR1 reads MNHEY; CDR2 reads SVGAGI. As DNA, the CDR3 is TGTGCCAGCAGGAGTGGACAGGCGTCCACTGAAGCTTTCTTT. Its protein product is CASRSGQASTEAFF.

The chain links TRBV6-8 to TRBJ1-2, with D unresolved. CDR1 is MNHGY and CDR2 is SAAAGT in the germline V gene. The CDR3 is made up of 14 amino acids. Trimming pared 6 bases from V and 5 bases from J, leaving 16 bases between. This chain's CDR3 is CASRGPRGAYGYTF. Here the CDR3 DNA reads TGTGCCAGCAGGGGCCCCCGGGGAGCGTATGGCTACACCTTC.

The CDR3 reads CSVVQGGTEAFF. The CDR3 region has the DNA TGCAGCGTCGTACAGGGTGGCACTGAAGCTTTCTTT. The chain uses TRBV29-1 and TRBJ1-1, with D tentatively TRBD1 (6 bases). CDR3 length equals 12 residues. Trimming cost V 6 bases and J 4 bases, with 12 bases left between them. Germline V gene sequence: CDR1 SQVTM, CDR2 ANQGSEA.

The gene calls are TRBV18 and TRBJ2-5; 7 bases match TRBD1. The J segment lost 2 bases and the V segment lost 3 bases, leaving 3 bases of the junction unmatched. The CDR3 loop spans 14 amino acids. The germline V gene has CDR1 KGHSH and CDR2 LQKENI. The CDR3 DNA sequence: TGTGCCAGCTCACCCACGACAGGGCAAGAGACCCAGTACTTC. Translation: CASSPTTGQETQYF. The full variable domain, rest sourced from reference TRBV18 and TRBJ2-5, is NAGVMQNPRHLVRRRGQEARLRCSPMKGHSHVYWYRQLPEEGLKFMVYLQKENIIDESGMPKERFSAEFPKEGPSILRIQQVVRGDSAAYFCASSPTTGQETQYFGPGTRLLVL.

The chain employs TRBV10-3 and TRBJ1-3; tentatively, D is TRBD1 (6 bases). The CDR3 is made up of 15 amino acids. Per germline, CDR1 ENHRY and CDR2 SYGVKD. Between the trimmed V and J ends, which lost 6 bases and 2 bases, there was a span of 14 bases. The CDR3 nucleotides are TGTGCCATCAGCTTAACAGGGTCCCCTGGAAACACCATATATTTT. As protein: CAISLTGSPGNTIYF.

The CDR3 DNA is TGTGCCAGCAGCGGACAGTTTCAAGAGACCCAGTACTTC. The encoded protein is CASSGQFQETQYF. The chain combines TRBV6-5 with TRBJ2-5; possibly TRBD1 for D (6 bases). Trimming removed 6 bases from V and 2 bases from J, with 10 bases in between. Germline CDR1 reads MNHEY; CDR2 reads SVGAGI. This CDR3 is 13 amino acids long.